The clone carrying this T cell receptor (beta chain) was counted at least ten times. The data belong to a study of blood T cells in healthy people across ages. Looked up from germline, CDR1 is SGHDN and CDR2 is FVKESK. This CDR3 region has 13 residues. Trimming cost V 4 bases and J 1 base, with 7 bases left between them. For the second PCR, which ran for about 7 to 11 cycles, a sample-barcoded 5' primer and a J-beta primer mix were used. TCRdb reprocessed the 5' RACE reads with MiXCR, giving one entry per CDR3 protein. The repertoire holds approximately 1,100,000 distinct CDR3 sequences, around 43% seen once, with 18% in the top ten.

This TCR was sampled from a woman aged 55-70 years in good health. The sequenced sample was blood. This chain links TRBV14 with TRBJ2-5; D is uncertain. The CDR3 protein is CASSLRFQETQYF. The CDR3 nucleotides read TGTGCCAGCAGCCTGCGCTTCCAAGAGACCCAGTACTTC.